The clone carrying this TCR beta chain was seen more than once but under ten times. The antigen remains undetermined. The entry originates in a study of human T cells and chemical hapten exposure. Across the study: The cohort included alopecia areata under or over 50% scalp, totalis and universalis.

TCRdb called the RACE reads again in MiXCR, with one record for every CDR3 protein. The sample carries roughly 69,000 distinct CDR3 sequences, about 10% recorded once. The time point denotes: patch test 3, about 24 weeks after DPC sensitization. Regarding treatment: therapeutic diphenylcyclopropenone sensitization with weekly scalp DPC. Donors were 18 to 70-year-old alopecia patients suitable for DPC. Study results and limitations: PT1 expanded TCR counts correlated positively with patch test score. Healthy people's immune response may differ from that of the donors, who had alopecia.

Sequencing was performed on whole blood, taken in connection with sensitization to the hapten diphenylcyclopropenone (DPC). This TCR was recovered from a woman aged 30 to 39 with alopecia areata. Some clones in this sample may be carry-over from other donors' samples.

CDR3 in amino acids: CASSSRGPETQYF. In DNA form, the CDR3 reads TGTGCCAGCAGCTCACGGGGTCCGGAGACCCAGTACTTC. The chain links TRBV7-9 to TRBJ2-5; D is perhaps TRBD2 (5 bases). The CDR3 extends over 13 amino acids. Germline assignment: CDR1 SEHNR and CDR2 FQNEAQ (reference sequence). The V gene lost 4 bases and the J gene lost 5 bases, with 11 bases spanning the gap.